This TCR beta chain comes out of a study of regulatory T cells in long-lasting Graves disease. Study findings and constraints: New patients shared fewer public clonotypes (around 970) than persistent patients did (roughly 2,500).

A remark on this clonotype: Its cognate antigen is unknown.

Libraries of TCR beta came from iRepertoire HTBI primers plus Arm-PCR of CDR3 regions. TCRdb re-called the multiplex PCR reads with MiXCR, one entry per CDR3 protein. The table has some 370,000 distinct CDR3 sequences, around 21% seen once. Documented time point: persistent/refractory GD, antithyroid drugs over 5 years with positive TRAb. PBMC RNA was the source of the TCR library. The sequencing here drew on peripheral blood mononuclear cells (PBMCs), taken when the disease was refractory, from a patient treated with antithyroid drugs. The TCR sequence derives from a female donor with Graves disease.

The DNA of the CDR3 is TGTGCCAGCAGATTGACCGGCGTCGAGCTGTTTTTT. This encodes CASRLTGVELFF. The chain couples TRBV6-1 to TRBJ2-2; D is unresolved. The germline V and J ends were trimmed by 6 bases and 11 bases, with 13 bases remaining between them. This CDR3 comprises 12 residues. Germline V gene lookup returns CDR1 MNHNS and CDR2 SASEGT.